A single T cell receptor beta chain is shown here with its context. The data were produced by immunoSEQ multiplex PCR, yet TCRdb's version contains in-frame clones alone and is incomplete. The sample holds about 150,000 clones, 80% to 95% seen once. The sample is drawn from a study of control samples from healthy donors and cancer patients. This CDR3 is 17 amino acids long. Germline-derived CDR1 and CDR2 are KGHSH and LQKENI. V dropped 3 bases and J dropped 5 bases, with 22 bases sitting between them. The chain employs TRBV18 and TRBJ1-1; D is ambiguous. Sequenced: blood. The receptor's source is a woman aged 25 to 39 in good health. The CDR3 DNA is TGTGCCAGCTCACCGTTGGCAGTGACCGGGATGGCGACTGAAGCTTTCTTT. Translation gives CASSPLAVTGMATEAFF.